This TCR beta chain was obtained from a study of CD8 T cells in ankylosing spondylitis. General study points: Characteristic of ankylosing spondylitis blood, it appeared, was a TCR beta motif comprising several highly homologous variants. Disease-linked clones reportedly showed significant enrichment in matched ankylosing spondylitis synovial fluid. Peripheral blood samples showed relatively rare disease-linked clones, and these clones were CD8+.

Only a few counts were recorded for this clonotype. Its matching antigen is unknown. The junction departs from germline at one end; a sequencing error may be responsible. This CDR3 has 14 amino acids. Germline V gene data show CDR1 as SSHAT and CDR2 as FNYEAQ (reference sequence). Library preparation for TCR beta used quantitative 5'-RACE with molecular barcodes. A single record per CDR3 protein comes from TCRdb applying MiXCR to the 5' RACE reads. The data show 700,000 to 1,000,000 distinct CDR3 sequences, about 10% seen once. The sequenced sample consisted of blood, either unsorted or a sorted T cell fraction (not recorded which). This TCR came from a male donor with ankylosing spondylitis. The chain couples TRBV7-7 to TRBJ2-3, with D hard to call. The CDR3 is CASSPQVTTDTQYF. Written as DNA, the CDR3 is TGTGCTAGCAGCCCTCAAGTCACCACAGATACGCAGTATTTT.